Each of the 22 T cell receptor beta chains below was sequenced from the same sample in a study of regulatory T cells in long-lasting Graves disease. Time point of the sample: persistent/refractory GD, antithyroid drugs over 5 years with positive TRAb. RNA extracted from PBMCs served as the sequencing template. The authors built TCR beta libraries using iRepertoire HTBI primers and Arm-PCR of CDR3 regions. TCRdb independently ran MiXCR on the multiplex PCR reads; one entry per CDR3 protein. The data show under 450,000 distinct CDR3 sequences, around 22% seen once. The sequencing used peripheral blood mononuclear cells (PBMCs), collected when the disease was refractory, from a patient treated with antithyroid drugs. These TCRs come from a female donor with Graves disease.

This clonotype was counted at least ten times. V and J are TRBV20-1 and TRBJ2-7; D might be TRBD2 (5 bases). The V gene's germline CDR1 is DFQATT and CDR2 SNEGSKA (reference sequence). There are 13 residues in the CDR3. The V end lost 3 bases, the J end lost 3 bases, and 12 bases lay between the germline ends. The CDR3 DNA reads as TGCAGTGCTAGGACGGGATCGAACTACGAGCAGTACTTC. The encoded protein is CSARTGSNYEQYF.

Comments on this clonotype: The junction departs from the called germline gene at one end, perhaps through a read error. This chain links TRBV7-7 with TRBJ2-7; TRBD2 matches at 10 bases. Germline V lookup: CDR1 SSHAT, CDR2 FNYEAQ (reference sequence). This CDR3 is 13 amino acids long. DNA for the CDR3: TGTGCTAGCAGCTCCGGGACTAGCGACGAGCAGTACTTC. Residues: CASSSGTSDEQYF.

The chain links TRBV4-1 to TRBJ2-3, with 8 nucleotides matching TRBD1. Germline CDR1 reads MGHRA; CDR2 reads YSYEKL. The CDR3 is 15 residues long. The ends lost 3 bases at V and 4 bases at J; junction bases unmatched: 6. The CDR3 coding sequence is TGCGCCAGCAGCCACGCGGACAGGGAGGCAGATACGCAGTATTTT. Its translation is CASSHADREADTQYF.

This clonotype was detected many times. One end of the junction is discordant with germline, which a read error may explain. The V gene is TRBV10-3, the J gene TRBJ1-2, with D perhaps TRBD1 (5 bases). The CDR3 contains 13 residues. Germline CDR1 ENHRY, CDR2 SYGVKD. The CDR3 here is CAIRQGGNDGYTF. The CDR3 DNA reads TGTGCCATCAGGCAGGGCGGTAACGATGGCTACACCTTC.

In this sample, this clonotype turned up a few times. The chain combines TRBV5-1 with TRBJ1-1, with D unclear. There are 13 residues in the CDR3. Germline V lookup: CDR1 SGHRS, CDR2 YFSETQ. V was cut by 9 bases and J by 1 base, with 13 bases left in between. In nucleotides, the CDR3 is TGCGCCACCTCTATCGACGGGAACACTGAAGCTTTCTTT. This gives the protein CATSIDGNTEAFF.

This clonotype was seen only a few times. The CDR3: CASSLDTARSYEQYF. The CDR3 DNA is TGTGCCAGCAGCTTGGACACGGCTCGCTCCTACGAGCAGTACTTC. The chain is built from TRBV6-1 and TRBJ2-7; the D gene is possibly TRBD1 (5 bases). This CDR3 region has 15 residues. The V end lost 6 bases, the J end lost 0 bases, and 15 bases lay between the germline ends. Germline CDR1 reads MNHNS; CDR2 reads SASEGT.

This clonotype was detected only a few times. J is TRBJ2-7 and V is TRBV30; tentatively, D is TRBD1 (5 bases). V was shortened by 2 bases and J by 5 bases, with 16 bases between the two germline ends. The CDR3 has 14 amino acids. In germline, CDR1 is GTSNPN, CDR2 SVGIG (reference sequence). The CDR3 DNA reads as TGTGCCTGGAGTAGGGGCAGGGTCTCTCACGAGCAGTACTTC. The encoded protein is CAWSRGRVSHEQYF.

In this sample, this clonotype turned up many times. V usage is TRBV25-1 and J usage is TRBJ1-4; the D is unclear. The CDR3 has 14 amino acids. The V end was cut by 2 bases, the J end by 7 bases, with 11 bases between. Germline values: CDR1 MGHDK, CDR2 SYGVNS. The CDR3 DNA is TGTGCCAGCAGTGAAGGGGTAGGGAGTGAAAAACTGTTTTTT. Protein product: CASSEGVGSEKLFF.

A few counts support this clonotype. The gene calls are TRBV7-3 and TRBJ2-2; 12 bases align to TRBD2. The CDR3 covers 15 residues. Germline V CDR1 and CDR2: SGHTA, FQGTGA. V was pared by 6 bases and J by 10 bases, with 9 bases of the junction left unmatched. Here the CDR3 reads CASSWTSGKGVELFF. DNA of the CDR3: TGTGCCAGCAGTTGGACTAGCGGGAAAGGTGTGGAGCTGTTTTTT.

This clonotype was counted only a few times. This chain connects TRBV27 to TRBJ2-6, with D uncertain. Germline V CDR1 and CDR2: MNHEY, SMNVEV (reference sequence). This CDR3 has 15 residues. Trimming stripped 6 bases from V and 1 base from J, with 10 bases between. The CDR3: CASSLEQSGANVLTF. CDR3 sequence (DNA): TGTGCCAGCAGCCTAGAGCAATCTGGGGCCAACGTCCTGACTTTC.

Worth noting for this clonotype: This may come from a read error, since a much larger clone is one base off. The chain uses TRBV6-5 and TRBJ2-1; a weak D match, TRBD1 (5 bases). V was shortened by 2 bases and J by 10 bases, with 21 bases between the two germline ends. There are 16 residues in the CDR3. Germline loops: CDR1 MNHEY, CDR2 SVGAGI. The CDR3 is CASSYGFRVSSYEQFF. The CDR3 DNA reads TGTGCCAGCAGTTACGGTTTCAGGGTTAGCTCCTACGAGCAGTTCTTC.

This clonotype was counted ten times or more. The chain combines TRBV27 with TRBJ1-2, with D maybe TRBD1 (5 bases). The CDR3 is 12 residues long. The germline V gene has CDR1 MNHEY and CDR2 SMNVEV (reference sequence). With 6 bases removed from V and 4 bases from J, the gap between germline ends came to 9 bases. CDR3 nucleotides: TGTGCCAGCAGCGACAGTTTCTATGGCTACACCTTC. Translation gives CASSDSFYGYTF.

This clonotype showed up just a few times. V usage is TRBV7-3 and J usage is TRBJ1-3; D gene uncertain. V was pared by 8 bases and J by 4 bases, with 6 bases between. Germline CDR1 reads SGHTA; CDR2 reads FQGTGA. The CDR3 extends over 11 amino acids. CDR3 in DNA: TGTGCCAGCGGGATCGGAAACACCATATATTTT. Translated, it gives CASGIGNTIYF.

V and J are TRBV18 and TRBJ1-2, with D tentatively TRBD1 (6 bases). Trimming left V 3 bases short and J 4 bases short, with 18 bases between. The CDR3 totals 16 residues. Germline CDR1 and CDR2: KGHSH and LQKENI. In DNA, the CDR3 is TGTGCCAGCTCACCTCTCCGGGACACGGAATTCTATGGCTACACCTTC. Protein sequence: CASSPLRDTEFYGYTF.

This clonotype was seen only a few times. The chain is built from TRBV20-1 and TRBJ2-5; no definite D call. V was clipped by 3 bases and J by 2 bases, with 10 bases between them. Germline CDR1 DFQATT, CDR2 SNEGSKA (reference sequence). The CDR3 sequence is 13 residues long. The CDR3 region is CSASGTDQETQYF. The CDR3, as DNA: TGCAGTGCTAGCGGCACAGATCAAGAGACCCAGTACTTC.

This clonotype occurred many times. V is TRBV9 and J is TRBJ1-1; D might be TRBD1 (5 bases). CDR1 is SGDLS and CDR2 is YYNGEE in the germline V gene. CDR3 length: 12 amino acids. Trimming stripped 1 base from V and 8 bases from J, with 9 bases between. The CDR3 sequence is CASSVTGREAFF. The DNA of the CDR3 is TGTGCCAGCAGCGTAACAGGCCGCGAAGCTTTCTTT.

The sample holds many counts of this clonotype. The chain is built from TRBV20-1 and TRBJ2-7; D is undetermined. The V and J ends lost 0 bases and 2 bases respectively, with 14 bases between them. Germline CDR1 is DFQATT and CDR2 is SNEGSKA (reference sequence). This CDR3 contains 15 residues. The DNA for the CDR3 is TGCAGTGCTAGAGATATTGCGGCCTCTCCCTACGAGCAGTACTTC. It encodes CSARDIAASPYEQYF.

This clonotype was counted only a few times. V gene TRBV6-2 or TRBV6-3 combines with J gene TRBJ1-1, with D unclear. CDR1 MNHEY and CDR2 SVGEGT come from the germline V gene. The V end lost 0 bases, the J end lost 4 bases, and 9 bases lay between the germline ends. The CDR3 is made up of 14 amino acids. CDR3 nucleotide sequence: TGTGCCAGCAGTTACTCGATACGGACCACTGAAGCTTTCTTT. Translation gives CASSYSIRTTEAFF.

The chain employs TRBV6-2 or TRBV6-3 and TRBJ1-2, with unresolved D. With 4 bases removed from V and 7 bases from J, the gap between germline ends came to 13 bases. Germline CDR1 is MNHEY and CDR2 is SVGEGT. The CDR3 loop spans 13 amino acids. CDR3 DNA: TGTGCCAGCAGTTCCCTCGAGGAGGTTGGCTACACCTTC. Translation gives CASSSLEEVGYTF.

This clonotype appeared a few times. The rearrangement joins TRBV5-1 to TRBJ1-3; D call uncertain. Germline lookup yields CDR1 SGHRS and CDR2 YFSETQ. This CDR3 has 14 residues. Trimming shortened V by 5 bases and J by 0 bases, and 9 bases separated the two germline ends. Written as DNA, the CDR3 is TGCGCCAGCAGGTCTGAAAACTCTGGAAACACCATATATTTT. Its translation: CASRSENSGNTIYF.

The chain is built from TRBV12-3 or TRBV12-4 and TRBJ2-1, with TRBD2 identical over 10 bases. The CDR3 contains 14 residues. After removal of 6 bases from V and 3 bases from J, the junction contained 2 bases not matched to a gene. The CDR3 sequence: CASSPSGSYNEQFF. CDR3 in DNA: TGTGCCAGCAGCCCTAGCGGGAGCTACAATGAGCAGTTCTTC.

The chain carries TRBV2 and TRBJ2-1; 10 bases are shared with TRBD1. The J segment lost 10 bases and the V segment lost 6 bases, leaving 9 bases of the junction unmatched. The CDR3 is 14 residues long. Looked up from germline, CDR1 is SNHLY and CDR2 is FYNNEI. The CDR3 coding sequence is TGTGCCAGCAGCTCCGGGACAGGGGCAGGCGAGCAGTTCTTC. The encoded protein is CASSSGTGAGEQFF.